This T cell receptor beta chain came from a study of response to subunit inactivated influenza vaccine. Study-level results: The authors suggested that every seasonal influenza vaccination recruits few new T cells.

A word on this clonotype: As yet, its antigen is unknown.

Each CDR3 protein gets one entry after TCRdb re-called the RT-PCR reads with MiXCR. The top ten clones hold roughly 3% of a sample with roughly 500,000 distinct CDR3 sequences, 15% to 20% of them seen once. Sequencing was performed on CD4+ T cells sorted from PBMCs, taken roughly 24 months after vaccination. The source is a man aged 45 to 70 who received an inactivated influenza vaccine.

CDR3 DNA sequence: TGTGCCAGCGGGAGGACGGTAAACACTGAAGCTTTCTTT. Encoded protein: CASGRTVNTEAFF. This sequence joins TRBV6-1 and TRBJ1-1; D not resolved. CDR1 is MNHNS, CDR2 SASEGT, per germline. Trimming took 8 bases from V and 2 from J, leaving 12 bases between them. The CDR3 consists of 13 residues.